This T cell receptor (beta chain) appears in the sequencing data of a study of cytomegalovirus exposure and HLA in healthy donors. The CDR3 spans 16 residues. V was pared by 4 bases and J by 0 bases, with 7 bases of the junction left unmatched. In germline, CDR1 is SGHDT, CDR2 YYEEEE. Primers included in the PCR were 60 Vbeta and 13 Jbeta primers. Sequencing used immunoSEQ multiplex PCR; TCRdb keeps in-frame clones, though not all of them. In the table there are 36,000 or so clones, roughly 88% of which are singletons. This sequence originates from a woman aged 18-29 years in good health and CMV-seronegative. This chain connects TRBV5-6 to TRBJ1-5, with 7 bases identical to TRBD1. The specimen sequenced was PBMCs. This CDR3 reads CASSRTGQHSNQPQHF. CDR3 DNA: TGTGCCAGCAGCAGAACGGGACAGCATAGCAATCAGCCCCAGCATTTT.